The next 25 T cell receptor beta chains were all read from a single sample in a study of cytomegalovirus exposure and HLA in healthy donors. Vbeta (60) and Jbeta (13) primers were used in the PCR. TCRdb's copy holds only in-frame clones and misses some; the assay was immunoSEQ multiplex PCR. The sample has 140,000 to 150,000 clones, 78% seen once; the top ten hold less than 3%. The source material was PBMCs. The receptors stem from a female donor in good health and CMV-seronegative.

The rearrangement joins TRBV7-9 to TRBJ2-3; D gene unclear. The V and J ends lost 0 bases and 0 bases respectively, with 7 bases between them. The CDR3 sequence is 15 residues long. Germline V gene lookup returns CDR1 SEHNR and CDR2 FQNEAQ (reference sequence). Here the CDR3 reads CASSLAARSTDTQYF. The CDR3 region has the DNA TGTGCCAGCAGCTTAGCGGCCAGGAGCACAGATACGCAGTATTTT.

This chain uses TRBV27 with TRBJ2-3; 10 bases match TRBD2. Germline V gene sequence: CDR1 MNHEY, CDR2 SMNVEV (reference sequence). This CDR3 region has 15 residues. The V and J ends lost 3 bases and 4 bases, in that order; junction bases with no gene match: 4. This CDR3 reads CASSFVLAGPDTQYF. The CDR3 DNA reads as TGTGCCAGCAGTTTTGTACTAGCGGGACCAGATACGCAGTATTTT.

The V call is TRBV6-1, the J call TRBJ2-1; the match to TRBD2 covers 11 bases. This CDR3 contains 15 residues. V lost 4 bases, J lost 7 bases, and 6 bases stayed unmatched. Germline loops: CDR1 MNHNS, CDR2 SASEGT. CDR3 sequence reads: CASSGLAGGANEQFF. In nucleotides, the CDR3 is TGTGCCAGCAGTGGCCTAGCGGGAGGAGCTAATGAGCAGTTCTTC.

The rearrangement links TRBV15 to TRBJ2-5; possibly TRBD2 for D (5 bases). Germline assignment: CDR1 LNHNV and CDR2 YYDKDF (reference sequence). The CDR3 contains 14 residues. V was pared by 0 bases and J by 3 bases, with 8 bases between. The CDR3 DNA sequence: TGTGCCACCAGCAGAGACCGGGGAGAAGAGACCCAGTACTTC. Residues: CATSRDRGEETQYF.

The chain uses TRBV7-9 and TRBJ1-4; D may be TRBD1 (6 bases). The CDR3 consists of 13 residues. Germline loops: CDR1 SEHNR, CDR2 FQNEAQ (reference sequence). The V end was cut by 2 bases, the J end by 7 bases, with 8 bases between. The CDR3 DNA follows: TGTGCCAGCAGCTTAACAGGGATTGAAAAACTGTTTTTT. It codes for CASSLTGIEKLFF.

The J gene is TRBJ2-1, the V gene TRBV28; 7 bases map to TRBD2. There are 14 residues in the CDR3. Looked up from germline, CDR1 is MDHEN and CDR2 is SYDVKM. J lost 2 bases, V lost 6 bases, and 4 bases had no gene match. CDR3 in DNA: TGTGCCAGCAGGGGAGGGGCCGCCTACAATGAGCAGTTCTTC. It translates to CASRGGAAYNEQFF.

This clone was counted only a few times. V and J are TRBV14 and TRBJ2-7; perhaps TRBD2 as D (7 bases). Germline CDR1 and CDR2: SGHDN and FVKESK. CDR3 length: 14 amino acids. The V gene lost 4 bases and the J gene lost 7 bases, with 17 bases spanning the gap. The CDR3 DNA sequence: TGTGCCAGCAGCCGGTTTGCGGGGGCTGGTGAGCAGTACTTC. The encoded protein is CASSRFAGAGEQYF.

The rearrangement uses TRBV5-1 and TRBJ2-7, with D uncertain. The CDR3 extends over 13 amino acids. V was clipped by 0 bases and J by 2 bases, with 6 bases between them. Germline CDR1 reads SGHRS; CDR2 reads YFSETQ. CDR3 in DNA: TGCGCCAGCAGCTTGGACAGCACCTACGAGCAGTACTTC. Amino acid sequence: CASSLDSTYEQYF. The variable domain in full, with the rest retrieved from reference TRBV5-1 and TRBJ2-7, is KAGVTQTPRYLIKTRGQQVTLSCSPISGHRSVSWYQQTPGQGLQFLFEYFSETQRNKGNFPGRFSGRQFSNSRSEMNVSTLELGDSALYLCASSLDSTYEQYFGPGTRLTVT.

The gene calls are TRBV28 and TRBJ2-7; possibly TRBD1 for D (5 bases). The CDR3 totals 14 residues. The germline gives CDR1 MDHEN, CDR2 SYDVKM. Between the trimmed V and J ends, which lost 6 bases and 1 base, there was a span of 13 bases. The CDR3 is CASSPWGGSYEQYF. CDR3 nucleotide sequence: TGTGCCAGCAGCCCCTGGGGCGGTTCCTACGAGCAGTACTTC.

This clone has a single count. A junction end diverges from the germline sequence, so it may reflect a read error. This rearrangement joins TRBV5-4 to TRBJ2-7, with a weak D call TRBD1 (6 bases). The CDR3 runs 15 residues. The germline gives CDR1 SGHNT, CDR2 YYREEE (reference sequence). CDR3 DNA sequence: TGTGCCAGCAGCGAAAGAGCCACAGGGATTGGCGAGCGGTACTTC. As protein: CASSERATGIGERYF.

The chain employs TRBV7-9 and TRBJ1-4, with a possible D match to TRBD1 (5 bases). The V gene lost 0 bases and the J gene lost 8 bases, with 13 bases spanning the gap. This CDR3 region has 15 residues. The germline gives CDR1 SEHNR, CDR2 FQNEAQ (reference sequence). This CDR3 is CASSLAGGRNEKLFF. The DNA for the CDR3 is TGTGCCAGCAGCTTAGCGGGGGGTAGGAACGAAAAACTGTTTTTT.

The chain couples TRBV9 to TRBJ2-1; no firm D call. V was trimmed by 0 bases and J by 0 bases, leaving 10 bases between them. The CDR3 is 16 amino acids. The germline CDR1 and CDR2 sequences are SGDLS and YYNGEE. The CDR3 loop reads CASSVDGGGSYNEQFF. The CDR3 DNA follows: TGTGCCAGCAGCGTAGACGGCGGTGGCTCCTACAATGAGCAGTTCTTC.

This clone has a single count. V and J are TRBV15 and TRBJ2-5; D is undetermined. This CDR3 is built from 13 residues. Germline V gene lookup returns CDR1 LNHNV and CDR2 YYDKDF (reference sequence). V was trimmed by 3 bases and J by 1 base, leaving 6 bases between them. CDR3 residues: CATSRGPQETQYF. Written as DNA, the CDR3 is TGTGCCACCAGCAGGGGCCCCCAAGAGACCCAGTACTTC. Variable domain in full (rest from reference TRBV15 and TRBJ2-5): DAMVIQNPRYQVTQFGKPVTLSCSQTLNHNVMYWYQQKSSQAPKLLFHYYDKDFNNEADTPDNFQSRRPNTSFCFLDIRSPGLGDTAMYLCATSRGPQETQYFGPGTRLLVL.

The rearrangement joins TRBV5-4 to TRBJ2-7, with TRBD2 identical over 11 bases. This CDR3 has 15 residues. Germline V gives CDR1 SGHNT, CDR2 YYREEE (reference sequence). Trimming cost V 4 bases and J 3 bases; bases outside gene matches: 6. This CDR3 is CASSPGTSGIYEQYF. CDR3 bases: TGTGCCAGCAGCCCCGGGACTAGCGGAATCTACGAGCAGTACTTC. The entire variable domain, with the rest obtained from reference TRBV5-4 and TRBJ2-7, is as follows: ETGVTQSPTHLIKTRGQQVTLRCSSQSGHNTVSWYQQALGQGPQFIFQYYREEENGRGNFPPRFSGLQFPNYSSELNVNALELDDSALYLCASSPGTSGIYEQYFGPGTRLTVT.

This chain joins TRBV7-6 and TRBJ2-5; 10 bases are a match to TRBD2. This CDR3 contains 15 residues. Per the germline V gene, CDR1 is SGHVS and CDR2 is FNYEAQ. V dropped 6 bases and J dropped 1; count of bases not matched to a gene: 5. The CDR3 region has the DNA TGTGCCAGCAGGAGGACTAGCGGCCCCCAAGAGACCCAGTACTTC. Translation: CASRRTSGPQETQYF.

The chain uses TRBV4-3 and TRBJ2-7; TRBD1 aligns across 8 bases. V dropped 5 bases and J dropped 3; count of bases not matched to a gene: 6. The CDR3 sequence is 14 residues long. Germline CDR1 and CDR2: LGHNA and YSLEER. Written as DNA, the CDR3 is TGCGCCAGCAGCTTTATACAGGGGGGCTACGAGCAGTACTTC. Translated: CASSFIQGGYEQYF.

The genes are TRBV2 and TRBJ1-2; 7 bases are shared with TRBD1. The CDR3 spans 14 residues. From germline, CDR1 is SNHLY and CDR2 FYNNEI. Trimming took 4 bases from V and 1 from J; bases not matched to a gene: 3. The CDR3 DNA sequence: TGTGCCAGCAGTGTCGACAGGGATAACTATGGCTACACCTTC. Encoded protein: CASSVDRDNYGYTF.

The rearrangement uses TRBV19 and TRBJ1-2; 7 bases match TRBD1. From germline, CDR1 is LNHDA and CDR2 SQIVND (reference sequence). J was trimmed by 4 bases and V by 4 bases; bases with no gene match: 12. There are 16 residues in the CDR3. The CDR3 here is CASSNPGGPKPYGYTF. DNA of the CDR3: TGTGCCAGTAGTAACCCAGGGGGTCCTAAGCCCTATGGCTACACCTTC.

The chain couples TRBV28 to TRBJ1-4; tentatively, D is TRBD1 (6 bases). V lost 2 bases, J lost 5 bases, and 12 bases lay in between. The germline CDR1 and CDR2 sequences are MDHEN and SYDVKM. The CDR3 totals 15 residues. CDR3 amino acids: CASSLPYRENEKLFF. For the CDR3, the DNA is TGTGCCAGCAGTTTACCGTACAGGGAGAATGAAAAACTGTTTTTT.

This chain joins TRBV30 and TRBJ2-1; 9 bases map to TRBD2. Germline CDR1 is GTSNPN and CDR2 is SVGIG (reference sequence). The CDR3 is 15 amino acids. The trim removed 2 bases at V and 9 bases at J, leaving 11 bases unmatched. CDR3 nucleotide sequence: TGTGCCTGGAGTTTCTTCGCGGGGGGGCAGGGTGAGCAGTTCTTC. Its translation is CAWSFFAGGQGEQFF.

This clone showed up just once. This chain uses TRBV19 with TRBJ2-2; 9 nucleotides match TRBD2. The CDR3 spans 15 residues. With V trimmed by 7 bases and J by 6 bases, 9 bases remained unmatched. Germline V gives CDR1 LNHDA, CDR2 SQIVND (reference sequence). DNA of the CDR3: TGTGCCAGTACCGCGGGAGGGAAGTCCCCCGGGGAGCTGTTTTTT. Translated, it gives CASTAGGKSPGELFF.

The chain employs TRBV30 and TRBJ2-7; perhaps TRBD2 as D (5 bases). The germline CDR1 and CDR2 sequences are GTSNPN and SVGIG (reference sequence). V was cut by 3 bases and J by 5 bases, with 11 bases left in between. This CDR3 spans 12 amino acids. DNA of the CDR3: TGTGCCTGGAGAGGGAGCCCGGACGAGCAGTACTTC. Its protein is CAWRGSPDEQYF.

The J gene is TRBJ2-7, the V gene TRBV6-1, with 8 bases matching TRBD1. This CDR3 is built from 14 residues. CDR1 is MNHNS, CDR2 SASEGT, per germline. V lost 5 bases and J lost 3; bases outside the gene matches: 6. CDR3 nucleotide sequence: TGTGCCAGCAGTACTGGACAGGGACGCTACGAGCAGTACTTC. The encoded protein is CASSTGQGRYEQYF.

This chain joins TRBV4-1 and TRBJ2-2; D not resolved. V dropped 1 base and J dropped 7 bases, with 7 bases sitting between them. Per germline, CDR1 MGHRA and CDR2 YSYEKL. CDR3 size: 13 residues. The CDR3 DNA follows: TGCGCCAGCAGCCAAGGGTATAGCGGGGAGCTGTTTTTT. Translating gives CASSQGYSGELFF.

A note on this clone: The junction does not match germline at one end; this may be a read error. In DNA form, the CDR3 reads TGTGCCAGCAGCTTCGACAAGGCCTCCTCCTACAATGGGCAGTTCTTC. It translates to CASSFDKASSYNGQFF. The chain links TRBV5-6 to TRBJ2-1, with unresolved D. Per germline, CDR1 SGHDT and CDR2 YYEEEE. The CDR3 totals 16 residues.